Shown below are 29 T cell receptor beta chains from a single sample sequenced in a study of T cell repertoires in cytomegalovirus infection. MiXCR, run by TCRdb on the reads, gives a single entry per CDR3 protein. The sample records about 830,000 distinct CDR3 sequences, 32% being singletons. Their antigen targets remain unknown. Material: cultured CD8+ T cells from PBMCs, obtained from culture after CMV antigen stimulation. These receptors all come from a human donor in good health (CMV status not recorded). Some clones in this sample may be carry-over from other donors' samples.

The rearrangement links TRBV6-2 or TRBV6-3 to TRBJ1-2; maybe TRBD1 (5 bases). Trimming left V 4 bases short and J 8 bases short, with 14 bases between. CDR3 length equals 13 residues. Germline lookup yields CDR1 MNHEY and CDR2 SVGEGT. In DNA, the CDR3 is TGTGCCAGCAGTTTCCGCAGGGATGGCGGCTACACCTTC. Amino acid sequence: CASSFRRDGGYTF.

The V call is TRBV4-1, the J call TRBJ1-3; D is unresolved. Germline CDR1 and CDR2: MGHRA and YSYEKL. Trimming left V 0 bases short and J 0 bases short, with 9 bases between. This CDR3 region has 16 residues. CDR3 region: CASSQEQPNSGNTIYF. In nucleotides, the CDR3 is TGCGCCAGCAGCCAAGAACAGCCTAACTCTGGAAACACCATATATTTT.

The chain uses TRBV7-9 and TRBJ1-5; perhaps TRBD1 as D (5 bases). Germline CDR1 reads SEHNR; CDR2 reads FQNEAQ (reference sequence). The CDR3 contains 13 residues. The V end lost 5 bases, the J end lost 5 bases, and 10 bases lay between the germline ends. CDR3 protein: CASSPMGDQPQHF. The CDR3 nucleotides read TGTGCCAGCAGCCCTATGGGGGATCAGCCCCAGCATTTT.

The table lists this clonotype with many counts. CDR3 DNA sequence: TGTGCCAGCGGCTATGGCTACACCTTC. Translation gives CASGYGYTF. This chain connects TRBV7-2 to TRBJ1-2; D is ambiguous. The CDR3 runs 9 residues. V was shortened by 8 bases and J by 4 bases, with 2 bases between the two germline ends. Germline V gene lookup returns CDR1 SGHTA and CDR2 FQGNSA.

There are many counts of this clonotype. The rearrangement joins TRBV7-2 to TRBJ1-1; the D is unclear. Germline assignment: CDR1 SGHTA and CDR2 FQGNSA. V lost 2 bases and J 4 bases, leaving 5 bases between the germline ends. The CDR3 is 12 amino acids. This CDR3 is CASSLTTTEAFF. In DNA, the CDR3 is TGTGCCAGCAGCTTAACGACCACTGAAGCTTTCTTT.

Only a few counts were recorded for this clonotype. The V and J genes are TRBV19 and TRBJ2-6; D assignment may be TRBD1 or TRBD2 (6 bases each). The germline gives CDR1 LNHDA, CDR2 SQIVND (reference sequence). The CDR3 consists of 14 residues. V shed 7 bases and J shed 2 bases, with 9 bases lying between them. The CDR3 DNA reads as TGTGCCAGTATGAGGGGGGCTGGGGCCAACGTCCTGACTTTC. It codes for CASMRGAGANVLTF.

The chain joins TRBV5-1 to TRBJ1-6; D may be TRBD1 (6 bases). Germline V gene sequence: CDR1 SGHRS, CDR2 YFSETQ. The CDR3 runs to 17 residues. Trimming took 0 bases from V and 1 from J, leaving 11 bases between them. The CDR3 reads CASSLETGASYNSPLHF. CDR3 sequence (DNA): TGCGCCAGCAGCTTGGAGACGGGGGCATCCTATAATTCACCCCTCCACTTT.

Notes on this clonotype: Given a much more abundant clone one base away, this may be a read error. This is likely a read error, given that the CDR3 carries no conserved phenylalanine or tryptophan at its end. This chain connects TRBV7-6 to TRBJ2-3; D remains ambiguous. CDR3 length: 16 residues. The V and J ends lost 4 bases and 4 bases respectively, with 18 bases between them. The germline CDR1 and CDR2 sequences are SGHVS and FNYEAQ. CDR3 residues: CASSSSFPSGPDTQYV. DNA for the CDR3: TGTGCCAGCAGCTCCAGCTTCCCATCCGGGCCAGATACGCAGTATGTT.

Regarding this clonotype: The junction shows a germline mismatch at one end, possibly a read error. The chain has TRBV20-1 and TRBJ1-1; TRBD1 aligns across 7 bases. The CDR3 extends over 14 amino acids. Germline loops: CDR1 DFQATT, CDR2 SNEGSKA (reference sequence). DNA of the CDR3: TGCAGTGCTAGCTGGGGACAGAAAAACACTAAAGCTTTCTTT. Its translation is CSASWGQKNTKAFF.

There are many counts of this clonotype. CDR3 in DNA: TGTGCCAGCAGCTTAGAGGGGACAGGATCCTACGAGCAGTACTTC. It specifies CASSLEGTGSYEQYF. This chain uses TRBV7-9 with TRBJ2-7; 8 bases are shared with TRBD1. Germline trimming cut 1 base from V and 1 base from J; bases unmatched to any gene: 3. The CDR3 contains 15 residues. Germline values: CDR1 SEHNR, CDR2 FQNEAQ (reference sequence).

The CDR3 coding sequence is TGTGCCAGCGATTCGGACAGATCCTACAATGAGCAGTTCTTC. Protein: CASDSDRSYNEQFF. V gene TRBV5-6 combines with J gene TRBJ2-1, with D possibly TRBD1 on 6 matching bases. The CDR3 runs 14 residues. Germline assignment: CDR1 SGHDT and CDR2 YYEEEE. Between the trimmed V and J ends, which lost 7 bases and 1 base, there was a span of 12 bases.

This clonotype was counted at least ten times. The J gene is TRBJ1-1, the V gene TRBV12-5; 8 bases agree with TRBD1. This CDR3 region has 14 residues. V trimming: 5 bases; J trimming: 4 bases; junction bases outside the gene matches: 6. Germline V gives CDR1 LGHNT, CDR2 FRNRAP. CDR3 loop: CASGPPDRGTEAFF. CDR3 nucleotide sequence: TGTGCTAGTGGTCCGCCCGACAGGGGCACTGAAGCTTTCTTT.

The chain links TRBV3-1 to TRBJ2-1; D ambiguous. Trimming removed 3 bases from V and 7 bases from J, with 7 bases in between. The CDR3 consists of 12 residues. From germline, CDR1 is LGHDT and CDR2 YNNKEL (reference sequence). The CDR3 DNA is TGTGCCAGCAGCCAGATGGTAAATGAGCAGTTCTTC. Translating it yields CASSQMVNEQFF.

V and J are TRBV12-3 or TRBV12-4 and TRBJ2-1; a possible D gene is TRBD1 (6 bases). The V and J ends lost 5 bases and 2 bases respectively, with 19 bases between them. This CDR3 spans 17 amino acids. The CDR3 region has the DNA TGTGCCAGCAGTGTATCACAGGGCAAGGGACCCTACAATGAGCAGTTCTTC. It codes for CASSVSQGKGPYNEQFF.

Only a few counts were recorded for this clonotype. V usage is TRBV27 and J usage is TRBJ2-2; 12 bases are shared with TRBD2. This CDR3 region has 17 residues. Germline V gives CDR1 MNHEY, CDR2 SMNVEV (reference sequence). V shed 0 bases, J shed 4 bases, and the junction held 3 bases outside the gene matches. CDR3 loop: CASSLSPSGGATGELFF. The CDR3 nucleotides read TGTGCCAGCAGTTTATCACCTAGCGGGGGGGCCACCGGGGAGCTGTTTTTT.

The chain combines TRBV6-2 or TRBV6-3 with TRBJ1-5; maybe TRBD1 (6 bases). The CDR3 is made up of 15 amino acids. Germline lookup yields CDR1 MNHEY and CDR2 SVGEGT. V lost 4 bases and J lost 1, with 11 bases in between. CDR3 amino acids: CASSWQTGSNQPQHF. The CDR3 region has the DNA TGTGCCAGCAGTTGGCAGACAGGCAGCAATCAGCCCCAGCATTTT.

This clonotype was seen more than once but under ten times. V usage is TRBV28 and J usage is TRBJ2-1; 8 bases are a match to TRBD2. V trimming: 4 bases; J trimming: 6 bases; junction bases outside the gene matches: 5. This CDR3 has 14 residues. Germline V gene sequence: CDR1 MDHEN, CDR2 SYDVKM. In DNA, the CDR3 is TGTGCCAGCAGTTCACCGGGACTAGGCAATGAGCAGTTCTTC. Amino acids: CASSSPGLGNEQFF.

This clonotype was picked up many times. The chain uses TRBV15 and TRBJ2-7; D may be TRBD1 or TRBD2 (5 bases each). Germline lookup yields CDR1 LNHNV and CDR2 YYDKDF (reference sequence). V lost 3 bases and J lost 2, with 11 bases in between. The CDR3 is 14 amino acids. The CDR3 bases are TGTGCCACCAGCAGGGTGGGACGGGCCTACGAGCAGTACTTC. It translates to CATSRVGRAYEQYF.

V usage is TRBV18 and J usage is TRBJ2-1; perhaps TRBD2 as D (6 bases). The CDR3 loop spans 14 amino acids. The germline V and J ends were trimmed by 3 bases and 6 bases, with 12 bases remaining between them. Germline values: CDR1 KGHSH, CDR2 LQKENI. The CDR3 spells CASSPWREVNEQFF. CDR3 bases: TGTGCCAGCTCACCTTGGAGGGAAGTCAATGAGCAGTTCTTC.

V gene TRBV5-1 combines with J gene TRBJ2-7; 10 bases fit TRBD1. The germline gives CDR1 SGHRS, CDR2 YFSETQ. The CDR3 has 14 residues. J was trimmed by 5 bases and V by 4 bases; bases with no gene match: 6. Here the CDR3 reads CASSTGTGVDEQYF. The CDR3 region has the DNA TGCGCCAGCAGCACGGGGACAGGGGTGGACGAGCAGTACTTC.

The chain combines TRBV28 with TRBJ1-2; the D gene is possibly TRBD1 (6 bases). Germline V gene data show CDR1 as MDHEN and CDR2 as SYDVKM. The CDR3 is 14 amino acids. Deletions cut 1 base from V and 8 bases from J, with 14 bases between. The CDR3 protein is CASSLSGNRVGYTF. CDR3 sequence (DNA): TGTGCCAGCAGTTTATCGGGAAACAGGGTCGGCTACACCTTC.

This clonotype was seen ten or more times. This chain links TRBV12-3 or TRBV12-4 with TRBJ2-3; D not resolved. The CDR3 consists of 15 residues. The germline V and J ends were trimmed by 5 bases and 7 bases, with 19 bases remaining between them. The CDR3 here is CASSPRGPGYNTQYF. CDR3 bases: TGTGCCAGCAGTCCCCGAGGCCCCGGGTATAATACGCAGTATTTT.

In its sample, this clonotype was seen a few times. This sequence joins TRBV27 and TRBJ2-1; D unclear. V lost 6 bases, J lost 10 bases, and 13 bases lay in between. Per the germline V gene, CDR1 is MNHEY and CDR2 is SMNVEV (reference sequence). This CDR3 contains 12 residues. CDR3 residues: CASRILPEEQFF. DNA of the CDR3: TGTGCCAGCAGAATTCTCCCCGAAGAGCAGTTCTTC.

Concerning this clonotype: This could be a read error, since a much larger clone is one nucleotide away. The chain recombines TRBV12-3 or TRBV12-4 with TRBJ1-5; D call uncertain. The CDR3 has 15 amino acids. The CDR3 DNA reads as TGTGCCAGCAGTTTGAGGGCCTTTGGGAATCAGTCCCAGCATTTT. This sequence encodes CASSLRAFGNQSQHF.

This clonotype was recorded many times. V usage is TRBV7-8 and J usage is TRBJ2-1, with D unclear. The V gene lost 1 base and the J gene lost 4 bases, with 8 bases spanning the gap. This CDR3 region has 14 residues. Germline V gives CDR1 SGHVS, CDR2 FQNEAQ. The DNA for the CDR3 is TGTGCCAGCAGCTTAGTATCCGGTTACAATGAGCAGTTCTTC. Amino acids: CASSLVSGYNEQFF.

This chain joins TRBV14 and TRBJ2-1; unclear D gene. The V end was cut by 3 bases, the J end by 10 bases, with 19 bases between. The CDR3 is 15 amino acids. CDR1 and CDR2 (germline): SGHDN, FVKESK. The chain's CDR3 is CASSHAVVRRLEQFF. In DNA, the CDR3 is TGTGCCAGCAGCCACGCTGTCGTGAGGCGGTTGGAGCAGTTCTTC.

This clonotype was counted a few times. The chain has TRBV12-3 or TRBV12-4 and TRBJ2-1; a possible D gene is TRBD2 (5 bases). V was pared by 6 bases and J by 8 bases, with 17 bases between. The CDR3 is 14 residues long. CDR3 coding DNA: TGTGCCAGCAGGCCTCCTACCGGGATGGATGAGCAGTTCTTC. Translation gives CASRPPTGMDEQFF.

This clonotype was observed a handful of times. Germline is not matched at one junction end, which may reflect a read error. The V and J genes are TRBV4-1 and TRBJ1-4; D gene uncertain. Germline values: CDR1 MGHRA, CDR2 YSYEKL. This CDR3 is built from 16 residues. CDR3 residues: CASSQDQDFRGEKLFF. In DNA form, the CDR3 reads TGTGCCAGCAGCCAAGATCAGGACTTCCGTGGTGAAAAACTGTTTTTT.

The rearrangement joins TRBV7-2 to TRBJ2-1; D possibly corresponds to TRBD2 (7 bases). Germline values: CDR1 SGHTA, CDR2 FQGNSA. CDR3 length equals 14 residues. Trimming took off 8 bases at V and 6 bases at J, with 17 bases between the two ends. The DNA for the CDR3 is TGTGCCAGCGGGAAGGGGGGGTTCGGCAATGAGCAGTTCTTC. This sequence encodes CASGKGGFGNEQFF.